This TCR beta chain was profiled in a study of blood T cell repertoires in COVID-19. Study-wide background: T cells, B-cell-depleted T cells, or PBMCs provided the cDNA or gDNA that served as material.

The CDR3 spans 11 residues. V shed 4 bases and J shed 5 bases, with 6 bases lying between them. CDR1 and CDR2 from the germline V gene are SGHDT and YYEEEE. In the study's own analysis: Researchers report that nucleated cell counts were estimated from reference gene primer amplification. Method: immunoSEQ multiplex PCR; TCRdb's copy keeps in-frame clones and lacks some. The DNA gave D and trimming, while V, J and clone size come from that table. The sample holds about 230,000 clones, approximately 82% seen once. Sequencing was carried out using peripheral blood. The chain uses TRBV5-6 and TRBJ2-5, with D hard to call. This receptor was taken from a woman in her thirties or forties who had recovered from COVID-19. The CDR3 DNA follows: TGTGCCAGCAGCCGGGTGGAGACCCAGTACTTC. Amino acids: CASSRVETQYF.